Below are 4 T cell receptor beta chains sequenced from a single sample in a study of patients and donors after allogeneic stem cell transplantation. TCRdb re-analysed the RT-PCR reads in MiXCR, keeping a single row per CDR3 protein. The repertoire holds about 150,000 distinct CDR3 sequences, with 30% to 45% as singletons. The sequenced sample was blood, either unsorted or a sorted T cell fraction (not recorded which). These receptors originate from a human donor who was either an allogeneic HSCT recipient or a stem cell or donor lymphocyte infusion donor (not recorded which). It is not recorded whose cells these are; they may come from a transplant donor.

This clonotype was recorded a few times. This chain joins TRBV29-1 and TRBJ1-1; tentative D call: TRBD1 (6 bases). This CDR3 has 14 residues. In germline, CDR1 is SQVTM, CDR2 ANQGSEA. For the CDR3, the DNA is TGCAGTTTTTGGTCGTTCGGGACAATTACTGAAGCTTTCTTT. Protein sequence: CSFWSFGTITEAFF. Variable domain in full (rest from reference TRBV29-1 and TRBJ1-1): SAVISQKPSRDICQRGTSLTIQCQVDSQVTMMFWYRQQPGQSLTLIATANQGSEATYESGFVIDKFPISRPNLTFSTLTVSNMSPEDSSIYLCSFWSFGTITEAFFGQGTRLTVV.

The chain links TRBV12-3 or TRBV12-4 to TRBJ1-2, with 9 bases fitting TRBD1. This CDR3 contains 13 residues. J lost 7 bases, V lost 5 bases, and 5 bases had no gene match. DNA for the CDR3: TGTGCCAGCAGTCCCGGGACAGGGACTGGCTACACCTTC. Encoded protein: CASSPGTGTGYTF.

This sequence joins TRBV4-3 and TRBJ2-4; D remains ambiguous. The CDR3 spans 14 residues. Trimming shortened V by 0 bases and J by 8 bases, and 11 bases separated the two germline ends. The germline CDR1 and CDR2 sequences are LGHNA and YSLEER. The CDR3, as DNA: TGCGCCAGCAGCCAAGATTTTTATTCGGACATTCAGTACTTC. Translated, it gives CASSQDFYSDIQYF.

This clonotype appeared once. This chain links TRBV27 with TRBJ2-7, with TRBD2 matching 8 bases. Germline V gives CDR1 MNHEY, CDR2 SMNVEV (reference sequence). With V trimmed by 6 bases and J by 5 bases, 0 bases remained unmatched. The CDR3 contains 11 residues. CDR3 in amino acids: CASSGGDEQYF. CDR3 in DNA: TGTGCCAGCAGCGGGGGGGACGAGCAGTACTTC.